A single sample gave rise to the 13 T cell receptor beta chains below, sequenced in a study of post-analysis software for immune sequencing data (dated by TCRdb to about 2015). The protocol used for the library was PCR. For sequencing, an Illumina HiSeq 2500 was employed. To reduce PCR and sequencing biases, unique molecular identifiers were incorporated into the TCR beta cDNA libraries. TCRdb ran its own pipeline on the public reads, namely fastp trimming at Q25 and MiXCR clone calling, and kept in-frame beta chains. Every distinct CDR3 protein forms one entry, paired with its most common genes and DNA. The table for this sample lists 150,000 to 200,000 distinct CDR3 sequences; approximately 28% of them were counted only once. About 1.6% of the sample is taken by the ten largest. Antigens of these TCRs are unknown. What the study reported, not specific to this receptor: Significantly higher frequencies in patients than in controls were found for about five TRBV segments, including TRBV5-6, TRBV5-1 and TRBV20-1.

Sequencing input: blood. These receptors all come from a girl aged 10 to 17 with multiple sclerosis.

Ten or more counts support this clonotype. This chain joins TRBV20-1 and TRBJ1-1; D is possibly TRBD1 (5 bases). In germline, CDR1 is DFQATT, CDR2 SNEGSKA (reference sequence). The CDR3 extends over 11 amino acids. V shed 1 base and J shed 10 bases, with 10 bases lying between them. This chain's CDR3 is CSARAPGLAFF. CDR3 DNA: TGCAGTGCTAGAGCCCCAGGGTTAGCTTTCTTT.

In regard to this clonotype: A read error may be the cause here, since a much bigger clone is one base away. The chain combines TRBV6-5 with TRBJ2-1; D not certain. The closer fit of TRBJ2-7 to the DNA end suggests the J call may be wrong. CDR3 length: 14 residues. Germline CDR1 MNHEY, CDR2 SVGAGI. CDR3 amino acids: CASSYGQTYNEQYF. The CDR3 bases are TGTGCCAGCAGTTACGGGCAGACCTACAATGAGCAGTACTTC.

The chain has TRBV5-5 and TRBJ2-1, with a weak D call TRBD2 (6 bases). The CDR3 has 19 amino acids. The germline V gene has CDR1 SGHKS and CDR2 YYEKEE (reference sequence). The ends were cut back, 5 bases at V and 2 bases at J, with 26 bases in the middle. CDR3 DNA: TGTGCCAGCAGTCCGAGGTACGGAGGGGCGTCAAGCCCCTACAATGAGCAGTTCTTC. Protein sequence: CASSPRYGGASSPYNEQFF.

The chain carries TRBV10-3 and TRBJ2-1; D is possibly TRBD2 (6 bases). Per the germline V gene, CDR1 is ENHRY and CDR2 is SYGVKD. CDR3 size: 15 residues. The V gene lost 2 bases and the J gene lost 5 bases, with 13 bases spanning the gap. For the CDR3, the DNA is TGTGCCATCAGTGAGCCCCTCCGGGGGAACAATGAGCAGTTCTTC. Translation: CAISEPLRGNNEQFF.

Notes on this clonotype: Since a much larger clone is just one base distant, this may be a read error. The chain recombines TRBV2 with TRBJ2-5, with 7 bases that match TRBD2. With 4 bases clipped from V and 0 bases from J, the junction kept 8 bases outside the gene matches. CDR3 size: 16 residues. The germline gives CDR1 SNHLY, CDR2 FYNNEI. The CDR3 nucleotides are TGTGCCAGCAGTGTGGGATTCCTAGCGGACCAAGAGACCCAGTACTTC. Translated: CASSVGFLADQETQYF.

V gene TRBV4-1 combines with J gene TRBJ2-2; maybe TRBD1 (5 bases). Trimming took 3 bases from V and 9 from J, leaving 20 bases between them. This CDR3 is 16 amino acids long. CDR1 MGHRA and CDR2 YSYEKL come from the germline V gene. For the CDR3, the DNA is TGCGCCAGCAGCCACCAGGACGGACAACTAACCAGGGAGCTGTTTTTT. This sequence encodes CASSHQDGQLTRELFF.

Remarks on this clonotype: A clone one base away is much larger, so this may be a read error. CDR3 in DNA: TGCGCCAGCAGCTTTTTCCGGGAGGTCGGCTACGGGCAGTACTTC. Protein product: CASSFFREVGYGQYF. V usage is TRBV5-1 and J usage is TRBJ2-7, with 7 bases identical to TRBD2. Germline V gene data show CDR1 as SGHRS and CDR2 as YFSETQ. This CDR3 spans 15 amino acids.

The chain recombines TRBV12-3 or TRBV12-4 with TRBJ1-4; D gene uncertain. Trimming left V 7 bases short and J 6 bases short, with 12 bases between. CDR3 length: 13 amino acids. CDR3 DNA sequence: TGTGCCAGCACCCCGATAGGCCATGAAAAACTGTTTTTT. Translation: CASTPIGHEKLFF.

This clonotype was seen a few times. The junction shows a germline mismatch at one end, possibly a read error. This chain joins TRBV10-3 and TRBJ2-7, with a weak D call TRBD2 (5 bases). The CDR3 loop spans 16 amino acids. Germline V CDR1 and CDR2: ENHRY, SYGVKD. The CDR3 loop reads CAISESRAYPSCEQYF. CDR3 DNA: TGTGCCATCAGTGAGTCGAGGGCCTACCCCTCCTGCGAGCAGTACTTC.

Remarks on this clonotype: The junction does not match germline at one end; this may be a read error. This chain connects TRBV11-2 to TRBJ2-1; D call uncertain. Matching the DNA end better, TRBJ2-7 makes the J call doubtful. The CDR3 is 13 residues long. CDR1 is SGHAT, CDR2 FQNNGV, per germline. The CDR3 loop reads CVSSRGGSREQYF. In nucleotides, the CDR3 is TGTGTCAGCAGCCGAGGTGGTTCGAGGGAGCAGTACTTC.

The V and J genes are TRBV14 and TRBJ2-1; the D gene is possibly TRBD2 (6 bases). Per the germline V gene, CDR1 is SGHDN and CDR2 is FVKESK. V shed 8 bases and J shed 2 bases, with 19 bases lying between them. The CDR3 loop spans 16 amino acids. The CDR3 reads CASGLTAGPTYNEQFF. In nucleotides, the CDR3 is TGTGCCAGCGGCCTGACAGCGGGCCCAACCTACAATGAGCAGTTCTTC. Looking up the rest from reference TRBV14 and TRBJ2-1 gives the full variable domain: EAGVTQFPSHSVIEKGQTVTLRCDPISGHDNLYWYRRVMGKEIKFLLHFVKESKQDESGMPNNRFLAERTGGTYSTLKVQPAELEDSGVYFCASGLTAGPTYNEQFFGPGTRLTVL.

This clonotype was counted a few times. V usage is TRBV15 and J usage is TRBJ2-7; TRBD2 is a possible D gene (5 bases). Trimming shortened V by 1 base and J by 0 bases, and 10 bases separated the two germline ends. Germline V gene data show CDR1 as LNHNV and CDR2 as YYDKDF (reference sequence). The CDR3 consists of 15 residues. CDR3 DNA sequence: TGTGCCACCAGCAGAGGCGGCGACTACTCCTACGAGCAGTACTTC. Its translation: CATSRGGDYSYEQYF. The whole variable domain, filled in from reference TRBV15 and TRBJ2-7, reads DAMVIQNPRYQVTQFGKPVTLSCSQTLNHNVMYWYQQKSSQAPKLLFHYYDKDFNNEADTPDNFQSRRPNTSFCFLDIRSPGLGDTAMYLCATSRGGDYSYEQYFGPGTRLTVT.

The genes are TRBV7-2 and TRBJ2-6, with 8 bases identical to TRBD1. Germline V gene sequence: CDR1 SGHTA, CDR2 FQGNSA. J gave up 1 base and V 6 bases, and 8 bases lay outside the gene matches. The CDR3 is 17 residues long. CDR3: CASSLSGGASGANVLTF. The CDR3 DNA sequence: TGTGCCAGCAGTCTTTCAGGGGGCGCGTCTGGGGCCAACGTCCTGACTTTC. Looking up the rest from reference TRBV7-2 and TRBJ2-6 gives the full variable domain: GAGVSQSPSNKVTEKGKDVELRCDPISGHTALYWYRQSLGQGLEFLIYFQGNSAPDKSGLPSDRFSAERTGGSVSTLTIQRTQQEDSAVYLCASSLSGGASGANVLTFGAGSRLTVL.